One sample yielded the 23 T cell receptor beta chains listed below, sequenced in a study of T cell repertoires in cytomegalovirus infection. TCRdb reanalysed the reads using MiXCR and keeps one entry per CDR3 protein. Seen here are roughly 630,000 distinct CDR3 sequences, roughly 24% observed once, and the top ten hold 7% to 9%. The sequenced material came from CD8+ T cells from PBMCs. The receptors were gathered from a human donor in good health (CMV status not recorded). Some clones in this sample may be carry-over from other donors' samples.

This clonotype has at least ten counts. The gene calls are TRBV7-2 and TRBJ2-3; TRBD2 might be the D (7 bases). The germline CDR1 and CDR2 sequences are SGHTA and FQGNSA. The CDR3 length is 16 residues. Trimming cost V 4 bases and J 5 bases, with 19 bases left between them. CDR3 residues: CASSSTGGGPIDTQYF. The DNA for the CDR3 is TGTGCCAGCAGCTCTACTGGGGGGGGGCCTATAGATACGCAGTATTTT. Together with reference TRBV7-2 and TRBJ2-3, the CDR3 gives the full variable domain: GAGVSQSPSNKVTEKGKDVELRCDPISGHTALYWYRQSLGQGLEFLIYFQGNSAPDKSGLPSDRFSAERTGGSVSTLTIQRTQQEDSAVYLCASSSTGGGPIDTQYFGPGTRLTVL.

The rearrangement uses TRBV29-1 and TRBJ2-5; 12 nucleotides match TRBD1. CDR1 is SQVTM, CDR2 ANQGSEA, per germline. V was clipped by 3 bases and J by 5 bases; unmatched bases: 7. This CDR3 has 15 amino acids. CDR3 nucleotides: TGCAGCGTTGATGAGGGACAGGGGGCTTGGGAGACCCAGTACTTC. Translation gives CSVDEGQGAWETQYF. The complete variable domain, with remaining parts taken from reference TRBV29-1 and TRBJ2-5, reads SAVISQKPSRDICQRGTSLTIQCQVDSQVTMMFWYRQQPGQSLTLIATANQGSEATYESGFVIDKFPISRPNLTFSTLTVSNMSPEDSSIYLCSVDEGQGAWETQYFGPGTRLLVL.

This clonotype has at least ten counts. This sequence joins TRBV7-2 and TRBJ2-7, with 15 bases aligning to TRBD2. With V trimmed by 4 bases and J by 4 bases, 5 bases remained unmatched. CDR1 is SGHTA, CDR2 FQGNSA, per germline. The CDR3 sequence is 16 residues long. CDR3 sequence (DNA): TGTGCCAGCAGCTCAGGACTAGCGGGGGGGCAATACGAGCAGTACTTC. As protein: CASSSGLAGGQYEQYF.

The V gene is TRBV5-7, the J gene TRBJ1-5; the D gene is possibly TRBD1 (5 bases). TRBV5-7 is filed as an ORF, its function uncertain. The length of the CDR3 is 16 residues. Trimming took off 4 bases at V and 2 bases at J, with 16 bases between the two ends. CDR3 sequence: CASSRFPGCCNQPQHF. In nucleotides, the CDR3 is TGTGCCAGCAGCCGATTCCCAGGGTGTTGCAATCAGCCCCAGCATTTT.

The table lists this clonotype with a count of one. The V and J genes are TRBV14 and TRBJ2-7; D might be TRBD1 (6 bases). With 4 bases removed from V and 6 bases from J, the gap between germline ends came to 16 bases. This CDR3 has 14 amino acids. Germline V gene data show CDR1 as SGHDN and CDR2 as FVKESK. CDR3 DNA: TGTGCCAGCAGCCCGCACAGGGATCTTCGCGAGCAGTACTTC. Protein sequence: CASSPHRDLREQYF.

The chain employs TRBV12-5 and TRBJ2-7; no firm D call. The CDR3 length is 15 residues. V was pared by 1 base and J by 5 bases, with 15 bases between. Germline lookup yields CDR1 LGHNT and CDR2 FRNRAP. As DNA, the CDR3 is TGTGCTAGTGGTTTGGGCCCCCCGGGTACGAACGAGCAGTACTTC. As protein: CASGLGPPGTNEQYF.

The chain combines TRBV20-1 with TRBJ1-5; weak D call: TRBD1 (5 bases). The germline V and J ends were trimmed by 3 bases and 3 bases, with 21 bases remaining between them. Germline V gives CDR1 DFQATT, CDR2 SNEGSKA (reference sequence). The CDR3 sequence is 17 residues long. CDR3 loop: CSARRGGSPYHNQPQHF. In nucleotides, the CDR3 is TGCAGTGCTAGGAGGGGAGGGTCCCCATACCACAATCAGCCCCAGCATTTT.

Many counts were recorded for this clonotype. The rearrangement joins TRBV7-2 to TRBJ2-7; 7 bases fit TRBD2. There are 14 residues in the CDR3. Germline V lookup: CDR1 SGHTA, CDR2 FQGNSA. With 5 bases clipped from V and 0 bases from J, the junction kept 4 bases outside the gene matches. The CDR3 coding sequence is TGTGCCAGCAGCCTCTGGACTAGCTCCTACGAGCAGTACTTC. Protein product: CASSLWTSSYEQYF.

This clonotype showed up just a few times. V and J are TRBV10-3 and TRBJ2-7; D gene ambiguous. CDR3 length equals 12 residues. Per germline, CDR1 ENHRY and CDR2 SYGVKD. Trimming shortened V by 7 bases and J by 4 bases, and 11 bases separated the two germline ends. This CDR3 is CAIKVSAYEQYF. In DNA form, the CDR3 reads TGTGCCATCAAAGTGTCGGCTTACGAGCAGTACTTC.

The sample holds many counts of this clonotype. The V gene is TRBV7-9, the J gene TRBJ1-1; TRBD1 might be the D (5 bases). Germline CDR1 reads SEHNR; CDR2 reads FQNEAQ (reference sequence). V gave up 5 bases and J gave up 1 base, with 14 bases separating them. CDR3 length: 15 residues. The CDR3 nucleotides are TGTGCCAGCAGCATTCGAAGGGGAGAGAACACTGAAGCTTTCTTT. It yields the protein CASSIRRGENTEAFF.

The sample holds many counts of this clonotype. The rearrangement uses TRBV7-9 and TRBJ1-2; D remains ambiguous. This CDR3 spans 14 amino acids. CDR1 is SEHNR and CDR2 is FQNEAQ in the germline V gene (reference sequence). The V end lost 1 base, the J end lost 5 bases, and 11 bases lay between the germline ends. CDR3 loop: CASSLGSQLYGYTF. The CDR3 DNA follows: TGTGCCAGCAGCTTAGGTTCACAGTTGTATGGCTACACCTTC.

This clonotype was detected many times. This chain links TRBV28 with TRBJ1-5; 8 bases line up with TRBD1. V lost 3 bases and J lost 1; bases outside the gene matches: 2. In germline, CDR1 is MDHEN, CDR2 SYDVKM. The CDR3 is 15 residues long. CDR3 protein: CASSLRTGSNQPQHF. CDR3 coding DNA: TGTGCCAGCAGTTTGAGGACAGGGAGCAATCAGCCCCAGCATTTT.

CDR3 sequence (DNA): TGCAGTGCTAAGGATCGTGACAGGGGCAATGAGCAGTTCTTC. The encoded protein is CSAKDRDRGNEQFF. V is TRBV20-1 and J is TRBJ2-1; 8 bases are a match to TRBD1. Per the germline V gene, CDR1 is DFQATT and CDR2 is SNEGSKA (reference sequence). The CDR3 runs to 14 residues. J lost 6 bases, V lost 4 bases, and 8 bases had no gene match.

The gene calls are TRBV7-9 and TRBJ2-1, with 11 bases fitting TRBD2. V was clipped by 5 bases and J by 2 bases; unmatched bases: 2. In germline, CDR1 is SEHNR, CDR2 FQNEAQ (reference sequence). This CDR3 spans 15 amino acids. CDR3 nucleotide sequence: TGTGCCAGCAGCGCGACTAGCGGGACCTACAATGAGCAGTTCTTC. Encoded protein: CASSATSGTYNEQFF.

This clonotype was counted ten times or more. CDR3 residues: CASSSQDMSYEQYF. Written as DNA, the CDR3 is TGTGCCAGCAGCTCTCAAGACATGTCCTACGAGCAGTACTTC. V and J are TRBV7-9 and TRBJ2-7; no definite D call. Germline CDR1 SEHNR, CDR2 FQNEAQ (reference sequence). This CDR3 is built from 14 residues. Trimming stripped 4 bases from V and 1 base from J, with 11 bases between.

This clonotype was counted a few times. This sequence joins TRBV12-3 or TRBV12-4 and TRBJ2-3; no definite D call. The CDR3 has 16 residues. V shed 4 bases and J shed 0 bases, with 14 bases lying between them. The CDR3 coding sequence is TGTGCCAGCAGTTCCCTTTGGGCGACTAGCACAGATACGCAGTATTTT. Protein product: CASSSLWATSTDTQYF.

The CDR3 DNA reads TGTGCCACCTCCACCGCACCGGGCACTGAAGCTTTCTTT. Protein: CATSTAPGTEAFF. This chain joins TRBV15 and TRBJ1-1; D gene uncertain. The V gene's germline CDR1 is LNHNV and CDR2 YYDKDF (reference sequence). This CDR3 has 13 amino acids. V was cut by 8 bases and J by 4 bases, with 14 bases left in between.

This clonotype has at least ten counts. As DNA, the CDR3 is TGTGCCAGCAGTGAATTCTCCTACAATGAGCAGTTCTTC. It codes for CASSEFSYNEQFF. This chain joins TRBV2 and TRBJ2-1; D is unresolved. The germline CDR1 and CDR2 sequences are SNHLY and FYNNEI. This CDR3 region has 13 residues. Deletions cut 2 bases from V and 0 bases from J, with 2 bases between.

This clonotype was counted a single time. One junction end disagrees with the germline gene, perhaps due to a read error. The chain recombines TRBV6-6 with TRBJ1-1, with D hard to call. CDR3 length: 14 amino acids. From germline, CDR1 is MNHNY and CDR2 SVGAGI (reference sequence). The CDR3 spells CAGSYYRVGTEAFF. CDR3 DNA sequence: TGTGCCGGCAGTTATTATAGGGTCGGCACTGAAGCTTTCTTT.

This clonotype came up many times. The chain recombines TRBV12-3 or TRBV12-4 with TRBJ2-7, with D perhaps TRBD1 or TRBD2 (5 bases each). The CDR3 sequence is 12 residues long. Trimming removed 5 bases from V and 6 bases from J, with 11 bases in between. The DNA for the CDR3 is TGTGCCAGCAGTCAAGGGGCGGGCGAGCAGTACGTC. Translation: CASSQGAGEQYV.

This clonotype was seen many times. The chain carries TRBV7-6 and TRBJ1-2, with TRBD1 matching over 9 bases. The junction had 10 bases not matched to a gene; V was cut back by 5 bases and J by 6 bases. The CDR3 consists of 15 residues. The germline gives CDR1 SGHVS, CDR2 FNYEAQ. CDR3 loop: CASSQLPGQGHGYTF. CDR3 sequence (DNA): TGTGCCAGCAGCCAATTGCCGGGACAGGGCCATGGCTACACCTTC.

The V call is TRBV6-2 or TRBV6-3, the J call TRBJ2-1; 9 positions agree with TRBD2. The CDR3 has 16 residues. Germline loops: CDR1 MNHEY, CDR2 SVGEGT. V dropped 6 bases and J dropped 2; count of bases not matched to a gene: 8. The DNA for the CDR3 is TGTGCCAGCAGCTTAATGACTAGCGGACCCTACAATGAGCAGTTCTTC. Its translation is CASSLMTSGPYNEQFF.

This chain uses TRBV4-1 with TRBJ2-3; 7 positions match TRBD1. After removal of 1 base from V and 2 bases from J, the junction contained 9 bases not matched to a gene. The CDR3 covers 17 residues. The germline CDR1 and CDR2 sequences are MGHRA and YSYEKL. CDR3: CASSQGRQGLITDTQYF. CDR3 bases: TGCGCCAGCAGCCAAGGACGACAGGGTCTGATCACAGATACGCAGTATTTT.